The rows below give T cell receptor beta chains drawn from one sample of a study of blood T cell repertoires in COVID-19. The protocol was immunoSEQ multiplex PCR, while the TCRdb copy is restricted to in-frame clones and leaves out a portion. The sample consists of roughly 68,000 clones, roughly three quarters of them appearing once. Material: peripheral blood. The receptors here all came from a human donor in a cohort sampled during active COVID-19. CDR3s include the opening cysteine and the closing phenylalanine or tryptophan. Fields, in order: J gene, V gene, CDR3 protein.

j_call: TRBJ2-5
v_call: TRBV5-8
cdr3_aa: CASSLEGSGRALETQYF

j_call: TRBJ2-1
v_call: TRBV30
cdr3_aa: CAWSVQRTSGSPGNEQFF

j_call: TRBJ2-2
v_call: TRBV6-2/TRBV6-3
cdr3_aa: CASSPLAGGTGELFF

j_call: TRBJ2-2
v_call: TRBV11-2
cdr3_aa: CASSLYPRGTGELFF

j_call: TRBJ2-2
v_call: TRBV28
cdr3_aa: CASSPGGTGSTGELFF

j_call: TRBJ2-7
v_call: TRBV24-1
cdr3_aa: CATSDRLGQYF

j_call: TRBJ2-7
v_call: TRBV3-1/TRBV3-2
cdr3_aa: CASSQFRDRGRYEQYF

j_call: TRBJ2-3
v_call: TRBV28
cdr3_aa: CASSPGTASTDTQYF

j_call: TRBJ2-3
v_call: TRBV5-4
cdr3_aa: CASSLPGSTRLDTDTQYF

j_call: TRBJ2-3
v_call: TRBV3-1/TRBV3-2
cdr3_aa: CASSRLTSTDTQYF

j_call: TRBJ2-7
v_call: TRBV30
cdr3_aa: CAWDTGVSYEQYF

j_call: TRBJ2-7
v_call: TRBV24-1
cdr3_aa: CATKREGPYEQYF

j_call: TRBJ2-2
v_call: TRBV6-6
cdr3_aa: CASTPGGSGELFF

j_call: TRBJ2-1
v_call: TRBV6-6
cdr3_aa: CASSYKGGGSYNEQFF

j_call: TRBJ2-5
v_call: TRBV5-4
cdr3_aa: CASSAGTSETQYF

j_call: TRBJ2-2
v_call: TRBV7-8
cdr3_aa: CASSLVTSTGELFF

j_call: TRBJ2-2
v_call: TRBV19
cdr3_aa: CASTPLNTGELFF

j_call: TRBJ2-5
v_call: TRBV24-1
cdr3_aa: CATSDGGTGHQETQYF

j_call: TRBJ1-2
v_call: TRBV6-5
cdr3_aa: CASSYDPSRIQGYTF

j_call: TRBJ2-7
v_call: TRBV7-9
cdr3_aa: CASSSAGGYEQYF

j_call: TRBJ2-5
v_call: TRBV6-5
cdr3_aa: CASSSSGRAWETQYF

j_call: TRBJ2-5
v_call: TRBV5-1
cdr3_aa: CASSRGDRGRQETQYF

j_call: TRBJ2-7
v_call: TRBV10-2
cdr3_aa: CASRAGTNYEQYF

j_call: TRBJ2-6
v_call: TRBV7-2
cdr3_aa: CASSSTRAGANVLTF

j_call: TRBJ2-1
v_call: TRBV6-5
cdr3_aa: CASSPWGEGRDEQFF

j_call: TRBJ2-7
v_call: TRBV19
cdr3_aa: CASSTGTGGGYEQYF

j_call: TRBJ1-2
v_call: TRBV2
cdr3_aa: CAIQRVTGGDYGYTF

j_call: TRBJ2-2
v_call: TRBV4-2
cdr3_aa: CASSQDLQSVRRVTGELFF

j_call: TRBJ2-6
v_call: TRBV6-5
cdr3_aa: CASTESEAGANVLTF

j_call: TRBJ2-2
v_call: TRBV4-1
cdr3_aa: CASSQDQSDSYTGELFF

j_call: TRBJ1-2
v_call: TRBV5-1
cdr3_aa: CASSPTGFDMDGYTF

j_call: TRBJ1-1
v_call: TRBV28
cdr3_aa: CASSHHPGTGSEAFF

j_call: TRBJ2-5
v_call: TRBV6-4
cdr3_aa: CASSGGSLQETQYF

j_call: TRBJ2-3
v_call: TRBV30
cdr3_aa: CAWNLAGSTDTQYF

j_call: TRBJ1-3
v_call: TRBV20-1
cdr3_aa: CSAAPGNTIYF

j_call: TRBJ2-3
v_call: TRBV7-9
cdr3_aa: CASSSGLAGVSHDTQYF